This T cell receptor (beta chain) was recorded in a study of blood T cell repertoires in COVID-19. The count of this clone is one. The assay was immunoSEQ multiplex PCR, and TCRdb's table has in-frame clones only and misses some. The table records about 270,000 clones, about 88% of them present only once. The sequence derives from a woman in her sixties in a cohort exposed to, infected with or recovered from COVID-19 (not recorded which). What was sequenced was PBMCs or T cells enriched from blood (not recorded which).

The CDR3 sequence is CASSLKESYEQYF. The CDR3 DNA follows: TGTGCCAGCAGTTTAAAGGAGTCCTACGAGCAGTACTTC. The gene calls are TRBV27 and TRBJ2-7; D is undetermined. The CDR3 has 13 residues. V dropped 2 bases and J dropped 1 base, with 6 bases sitting between them. Germline-derived CDR1 and CDR2 are MNHEY and SMNVEV (reference sequence).